A single sample is the source of the 27 T cell receptor beta chains below, sequenced in a study of T cell responses to AZD1222 COVID-19 vaccine. Clones were read by immunoSEQ multiplex PCR, and TCRdb kept only the in-frame ones, dropping some. The table includes 150,000 to 200,000 clones, around 90% detected once. The sequencing used peripheral blood, collected 28 days after the second AZD1222 dose. The receptor set was obtained from an adult who received the AZD1222 COVID-19 vaccine.

This clone has just a few counts. The chain recombines TRBV10-2 with TRBJ1-2; D not resolved. The V and J ends lost 6 bases and 4 bases respectively, with 15 bases between them. The CDR3 has 14 amino acids. Germline V CDR1 and CDR2: WSHSY, SAAADI. CDR3 in amino acids: CASRDRGGSYGYTF. As DNA, the CDR3 is TGCGCCAGCAGGGACCGGGGTGGGTCCTATGGCTACACCTTC.

This rearrangement joins TRBV7-9 to TRBJ2-7; 9 bases align to TRBD2. After removal of 5 bases from V and 6 bases from J, the junction contained 5 bases not matched to a gene. The CDR3 is made up of 13 amino acids. The germline V gene encodes CDR1 SEHNR and CDR2 FQNEAQ (reference sequence). The CDR3 spells CASSTSGSSEQYF. CDR3 coding DNA: TGTGCCAGCAGCACTAGCGGGTCCAGCGAGCAGTACTTC. The full variable domain, completed using reference TRBV7-9 and TRBJ2-7, is DTGVSQNPRHKITKRGQNVTFRCDPISEHNRLYWYRQTLGQGPEFLTYFQNEAQLEKSRLLSDRFSAERPKGSFSTLEIQRTEQGDSAMYLCASSTSGSSEQYFGPGTRLTVT.

The V gene is TRBV19, the J gene TRBJ1-5, with 8 bases matching TRBD1. The CDR3 is 15 residues long. The V segment lost 6 bases and the J segment 6 bases; nucleotides outside the gene matches: 10. Germline CDR1 is LNHDA and CDR2 is SQIVND (reference sequence). DNA of the CDR3: TGTGCCAGTAGCCAAAAGGCAGGGGGCGGTCAGCCCCAGCATTTT. It translates to CASSQKAGGGQPQHF. Drawing the rest from reference TRBV19 and TRBJ1-5, the complete variable domain is DGGITQSPKYLFRKEGQNVTLSCEQNLNHDAMYWYRQDPGQGLRLIYYSQIVNDFQKGDIAEGYSVSREKKESFPLTVTSAQKNPTAFYLCASSQKAGGGQPQHFGDGTRLSIL.

The chain combines TRBV5-1 with TRBJ1-4, with D maybe TRBD1 (5 bases). There are 16 residues in the CDR3. Germline loops: CDR1 SGHRS, CDR2 YFSETQ. Trimming removed 0 bases from V and 7 bases from J, with 16 bases in between. The chain's CDR3 is CASSLAATATGEKLFF. The CDR3 bases are TGCGCCAGCAGCTTGGCGGCGACAGCGACGGGTGAAAAACTGTTTTTT. Complete variable domain (other parts from reference TRBV5-1 and TRBJ1-4): KAGVTQTPRYLIKTRGQQVTLSCSPISGHRSVSWYQQTPGQGLQFLFEYFSETQRNKGNFPGRFSGRQFSNSRSEMNVSTLELGDSALYLCASSLAATATGEKLFFGSGTQLSVL.

The chain uses TRBV25-1 and TRBJ2-2, with TRBD1 matching 7 bases. This CDR3 region has 17 residues. Germline values: CDR1 MGHDK, CDR2 SYGVNS. The junction had 10 bases not matched to a gene; V was cut back by 4 bases and J by 2 bases. DNA for the CDR3: TGTGCCAGCAGTGGACGACAGGGTGGGAGTAACACCGGGGAGCTGTTTTTT. As protein: CASSGRQGGSNTGELFF.

The chain employs TRBV28 and TRBJ1-4, with 7 bases aligning to TRBD1. This CDR3 comprises 16 residues. Germline values: CDR1 MDHEN, CDR2 SYDVKM. Germline trimming cut 5 bases from V and 2 bases from J; bases unmatched to any gene: 8. CDR3 in amino acids: CASSQTGVGTNEKLFF. Written as DNA, the CDR3 is TGTGCCAGCAGTCAAACAGGGGTCGGGACTAATGAAAAACTGTTTTTT.

The chain employs TRBV5-1 and TRBJ2-7; possible D gene TRBD1, 5 bases. Trimming stripped 7 bases from V and 1 base from J, with 15 bases between. CDR3 length equals 14 residues. Germline CDR1 is SGHRS and CDR2 is YFSETQ. The CDR3 sequence is CASHSTGPSYEQYF. For the CDR3, the DNA is TGCGCCAGCCATTCCACAGGACCTTCCTACGAGCAGTACTTC.

This clone came up many times. The chain carries TRBV6-5 and TRBJ2-1; TRBD2 matches 7 bases. The CDR3 has 13 amino acids. The germline V gene encodes CDR1 MNHEY and CDR2 SVGAGI. After removal of 8 bases from V and 5 bases from J, the junction contained 6 bases not matched to a gene. The CDR3 reads CASGRESHNEQFF. In nucleotides, the CDR3 is TGTGCCAGCGGGCGGGAGAGTCACAATGAGCAGTTCTTC.

This rearrangement joins TRBV25-1 to TRBJ1-3; no reliable D call. The germline V gene encodes CDR1 MGHDK and CDR2 SYGVNS. The CDR3 is 15 amino acids. Trimming cost V 6 bases and J 0 bases, with 12 bases left between them. The DNA of the CDR3 is TGTGCCAGCAGCGTTGGCGGAGGCTCTGGAAACACCATATATTTT. This codes for CASSVGGGSGNTIYF.

The V and J genes are TRBV19 and TRBJ1-5; the D is unclear. The germline gives CDR1 LNHDA, CDR2 SQIVND (reference sequence). The CDR3 consists of 13 residues. The ends were cut back, 5 bases at V and 5 bases at J, with 10 bases in the middle. The CDR3 loop is CASSATRDQPQHF. CDR3 bases: TGTGCCAGTAGTGCCACCCGGGATCAGCCCCAGCATTTT.

The chain links TRBV2 to TRBJ1-1; 10 nucleotides match TRBD1. J was trimmed by 0 bases and V by 6 bases; bases with no gene match: 13. The length of the CDR3 is 18 residues. From germline, CDR1 is SNHLY and CDR2 FYNNEI. The CDR3 sequence is CASRGPRGQGNMNTEAFF. The CDR3 region has the DNA TGTGCCAGCAGGGGACCAAGGGGACAGGGGAACATGAACACTGAAGCTTTCTTT.

The chain is built from TRBV19 and TRBJ1-4; D remains unclear. CDR3 length: 16 amino acids. V dropped 3 bases and J dropped 8 bases, with 19 bases sitting between them. Germline V gene lookup returns CDR1 LNHDA and CDR2 SQIVND (reference sequence). CDR3 DNA: TGTGCCAGTAGTATCCAACAATGGACGGTCGGGGAAAAACTGTTTTTT. Encoded protein: CASSIQQWTVGEKLFF.

This chain joins TRBV27 and TRBJ1-6; D is unclear. Germline V lookup: CDR1 MNHEY, CDR2 SMNVEV (reference sequence). Trimming removed 3 bases at V and 3 bases at J, with 6 bases between. The length of the CDR3 is 14 residues. CDR3 nucleotide sequence: TGTGCCAGCAGTTTTGAGAACTATAATTCACCCCTCCACTTT. Translated: CASSFENYNSPLHF.

CDR3 coding DNA: TGCGCCAGCAGCCGTGGACCCCAAGCGGGAGACACAGATACGCAGTATTTT. Translated, it gives CASSRGPQAGDTDTQYF. This rearrangement joins TRBV4-3 to TRBJ2-3; TRBD2 matches 8 bases. This CDR3 spans 17 amino acids. In germline, CDR1 is LGHNA, CDR2 YSLEER. V lost 4 bases, J lost 2 bases, and 11 bases stayed unmatched.

This chain connects TRBV15 to TRBJ2-7, with 9 bases fitting TRBD2. Germline assignment: CDR1 LNHNV and CDR2 YYDKDF (reference sequence). J was trimmed by 6 bases and V by 0 bases; bases with no gene match: 6. The CDR3 has 15 amino acids. CDR3 in DNA: TGTGCCACCAGCAGAGACGGCGGGAGGGCCCTCGAGCAGTACTTC. Its translation: CATSRDGGRALEQYF.

This sequence joins TRBV19 and TRBJ1-5; maybe TRBD1 (6 bases). The CDR3 has 15 amino acids. Trimming shortened V by 6 bases and J by 7 bases, and 19 bases separated the two germline ends. Germline values: CDR1 LNHDA, CDR2 SQIVND (reference sequence). The CDR3 DNA reads TGTGCCAGTAGCCGGGACAATCAGTTCAGGCAGCCCCAGCATTTT. Translation gives CASSRDNQFRQPQHF.

This chain connects TRBV25-1 to TRBJ1-5, with 9 bases identical to TRBD1. Trimming took 3 bases from V and 9 from J; bases not matched to a gene: 6. CDR1 MGHDK and CDR2 SYGVNS come from the germline V gene. The CDR3 consists of 14 residues. CDR3 loop: CASSEDRGGPPQHF. The CDR3 DNA sequence: TGTGCCAGCAGTGAGGACAGGGGAGGTCCGCCCCAGCATTTT.

This chain links TRBV3-1 (or the pseudogene TRBV3-2) with TRBJ1-1; D is perhaps TRBD1 (5 bases). CDR3 length equals 14 residues. The germline gives CDR1 LGHDT, CDR2 YNNKEL (reference sequence). Deletions cut 1 base from V and 3 bases from J, with 9 bases between. The CDR3 protein is CASSQAGGDTEAFF. In nucleotides, the CDR3 is TGTGCCAGCAGCCAAGCCGGGGGAGACACTGAAGCTTTCTTT.

The rearrangement joins TRBV6-1 to TRBJ1-5; no reliable D call. Trimming removed 2 bases at V and 4 bases at J, with 9 bases between. CDR3 size: 14 residues. The V gene's germline CDR1 is MNHNS and CDR2 SASEGT. As DNA, the CDR3 is TGTGCCAGCAGTGAAAGCGGGTGGAATCAGCCCCAGCATTTT. Translating it yields CASSESGWNQPQHF.

The chain employs TRBV5-8 and TRBJ1-5, with TRBD1 as a possible D gene (5 bases). V shed 3 bases and J shed 4 bases, with 17 bases lying between them. The CDR3 has 16 residues. Germline V lookup: CDR1 SGHTS, CDR2 YDEGEE. CDR3 sequence (DNA): TGTGCCAGCAGCTCGTCCCTAACGCGACAGAATCAGCCCCAGCATTTT. It codes for CASSSSLTRQNQPQHF.

The chain couples TRBV7-6 to TRBJ1-3; the D is unclear. The germline V gene has CDR1 SGHVS and CDR2 FNYEAQ. This CDR3 comprises 15 residues. The V and J ends lost 5 bases and 0 bases respectively, with 11 bases between them. The CDR3 DNA follows: TGTGCCAGCAGCCGGACCGACGGCTCTGGAAACACCATATATTTT. Translated, it gives CASSRTDGSGNTIYF.

The V call is TRBV4-1, the J call TRBJ1-2; weak D call: TRBD1 (5 bases). With 2 bases removed from V and 3 bases from J, the gap between germline ends came to 16 bases. The germline V gene has CDR1 MGHRA and CDR2 YSYEKL. The CDR3 length is 16 residues. The CDR3, as DNA: TGCGCCAGCAGCCAATTTAGTACGGCAGGGCACTATGGCTACACCTTC. Protein product: CASSQFSTAGHYGYTF.

The V gene is TRBV7-2, the J gene TRBJ1-1; D is unclear. Germline V CDR1 and CDR2: SGHTA, FQGNSA. The CDR3 has 14 amino acids. Between the trimmed V and J ends, which lost 1 base and 0 bases, there was a span of 6 bases. The CDR3 DNA follows: TGTGCCAGCAGCTTAGACCTTATGAACACTGAAGCTTTCTTT. Protein: CASSLDLMNTEAFF.

This chain uses TRBV12-5 with TRBJ1-2; no firm D call. CDR1 is LGHNT and CDR2 is FRNRAP in the germline V gene. The ends were cut back, 3 bases at V and 4 bases at J, with 6 bases in the middle. This CDR3 has 12 amino acids. As DNA, the CDR3 is TGTGCTAGTGGTTTCGAAATCTATGGCTACACCTTC. It is translated as CASGFEIYGYTF.

The chain has TRBV19 and TRBJ1-6; D is unresolved. CDR1 and CDR2 (germline): LNHDA, SQIVND (reference sequence). This CDR3 spans 14 amino acids. Trimming removed 9 bases at V and 6 bases at J, with 15 bases between. CDR3 bases: TGTGCCAGCTCCTACAATTCTCCTAATTCACCCCTCCACTTT. Protein: CASSYNSPNSPLHF. Based on the CDR3 plus reference TRBV19 and TRBJ1-6, the full variable domain is DGGITQSPKYLFRKEGQNVTLSCEQNLNHDAMYWYRQDPGQGLRLIYYSQIVNDFQKGDIAEGYSVSREKKESFPLTVTSAQKNPTAFYLCASSYNSPNSPLHFGNGTRLTVT.

This rearrangement joins TRBV3-1 (or the pseudogene TRBV3-2) to TRBJ1-3; D gene uncertain. V lost 0 bases to trimming and J lost 7 bases, with 7 bases between them. The CDR3 length is 13 residues. Germline assignment: CDR1 LGHDT and CDR2 YNNKEL (reference sequence). The CDR3 protein is CASSQDRGNTIYF. CDR3 in DNA: TGTGCCAGCAGCCAAGATCGCGGGAACACCATATATTTT.

This sequence joins TRBV19 and TRBJ1-4; D remains ambiguous. Looked up from germline, CDR1 is LNHDA and CDR2 is SQIVND (reference sequence). V shed 3 bases and J shed 8 bases, with 16 bases lying between them. The CDR3 contains 15 residues. As DNA, the CDR3 is TGTGCCAGTAGTATTAACCCGTGGTGGATGGAAAAACTGTTTTTT. It encodes CASSINPWWMEKLFF.